This T cell receptor (beta chain) was obtained from a study of cytomegalovirus exposure and HLA in healthy donors. The study, taken as a whole, reports: A later analysis linked 15,000 to 20,000 TCR beta sequences to HLA alleles at 0.05 false discovery rate.

PCR involved 60 Vbeta and 13 Jbeta primers. Assay: immunoSEQ multiplex PCR; the TCRdb copy retains only in-frame clones and omits some. Recorded for this sample: about 160,000 clones. For this clone: Its antigen is as yet unknown.

Germline-derived CDR1 and CDR2 are SGHDN and FVKESK. The CDR3 totals 15 residues. V lost 4 bases and J 4 bases, leaving 16 bases between the germline ends. The chain is built from TRBV14 and TRBJ1-2; D is undetermined. The sequenced sample was PBMCs. This receptor was identified in a woman aged 60-70 years in good health and CMV-seronegative. CDR3 in amino acids: CASSPYSIHTYGYTF. CDR3 DNA sequence: TGTGCCAGCAGCCCTTACAGCATTCATACCTATGGCTACACCTTC.